These 27 T cell receptor beta chains were sequenced from one sample in a study of beta chain features in type 1 diabetes. Broader study findings: Moderately but significantly shorter TCRB CDR3s were found in Type 1 diabetes patients in all four CD4+ subsets.

The entirety of the isolated RNA underwent reverse transcription, so expressed TCRB transcripts were sequenced. TCRdb's table, derived via immunoSEQ multiplex PCR, lists solely in-frame clones and lacks some. This sample has about 150,000 clones; about 7.9% occur once, and the top ten carry around 0.5%. Their recognized antigens are unknown. Specimen: central memory CD4+ T cells from blood. The receptors derive from a man aged 18 to 30 with type 1 diabetes.

This chain connects TRBV7-2 to TRBJ1-2; D is ambiguous. This CDR3 contains 15 residues. Trimming stripped 5 bases from V and 1 base from J, with 14 bases between. Germline CDR1 reads SGHTA; CDR2 reads FQGNSA. This CDR3 is CASSRSAAGNYGYTF. In DNA, the CDR3 is TGTGCCAGCAGCCGCTCGGCGGCTGGTAACTATGGCTACACCTTC.

This clone was recorded a few times. The chain has TRBV2 and TRBJ2-1, with TRBD2 identical over 10 bases. V was pared by 6 bases and J by 6 bases, with 5 bases of the junction left unmatched. Germline values: CDR1 SNHLY, CDR2 FYNNEI. The CDR3 extends over 14 amino acids. The CDR3 DNA is TGTGCCAGCAGACTAGCGGGGACACTCAATGAGCAGTTCTTC. It specifies CASRLAGTLNEQFF.

V and J are TRBV28 and TRBJ1-2, with D perhaps TRBD1 (6 bases). There are 18 residues in the CDR3. Trimming removed 0 bases at V and 0 bases at J, with 17 bases between. Germline-derived CDR1 and CDR2 are MDHEN and SYDVKM. The CDR3 here is CASSLWWGQQGTNYGYTF. Written as DNA, the CDR3 is TGTGCCAGCAGTTTATGGTGGGGCCAACAGGGCACTAACTATGGCTACACCTTC.

This chain joins TRBV15 and TRBJ2-7, with TRBD1 matching over 7 bases. This CDR3 has 14 residues. Germline lookup yields CDR1 LNHNV and CDR2 YYDKDF (reference sequence). J gave up 2 bases and V 0 bases, and 1 base lay outside the gene matches. DNA of the CDR3: TGTGCCACCAGCAGAGAACAGGGGACCTACGAGCAGTACTTC. Translating gives CATSREQGTYEQYF. Full variable domain (missing parts from reference TRBV15 and TRBJ2-7): DAMVIQNPRYQVTQFGKPVTLSCSQTLNHNVMYWYQQKSSQAPKLLFHYYDKDFNNEADTPDNFQSRRPNTSFCFLDIRSPGLGDTAMYLCATSREQGTYEQYFGPGTRLTVT.

The chain recombines TRBV30 with TRBJ1-2; perhaps TRBD1 as D (5 bases). The CDR3 has 15 amino acids. V dropped 2 bases and J dropped 4 bases, with 17 bases sitting between them. CDR1 is GTSNPN, CDR2 SVGIG, per germline (reference sequence). The CDR3 sequence is CAWSPGRAGGYGYTF. Written as DNA, the CDR3 is TGTGCCTGGAGTCCCGGGCGAGCCGGGGGCTATGGCTACACCTTC.

This clone was seen only a few times. V gene TRBV7-9 combines with J gene TRBJ1-2, with a possible D match to TRBD1 (5 bases). The length of the CDR3 is 16 residues. CDR1 and CDR2 from the germline V gene are SEHNR and FQNEAQ (reference sequence). The V end was cut by 2 bases, the J end by 5 bases, with 18 bases between. Here the CDR3 reads CASSLRRGPRRYGYTF. DNA for the CDR3: TGTGCCAGCAGCTTAAGGAGGGGCCCACGACGATATGGCTACACCTTC.

This chain uses TRBV28 with TRBJ1-2; TRBD1 might be the D (6 bases). Germline V gives CDR1 MDHEN, CDR2 SYDVKM. Trimming removed 5 bases at V and 5 bases at J, with 15 bases between. CDR3 length: 14 amino acids. The DNA of the CDR3 is TGTGCCAGCAGTGTGGGGGCAATGTCGTATGGCTACACCTTC. Amino acid sequence: CASSVGAMSYGYTF.

As for this clone: In the same sample, other DNA sequences code for this CDR3. This chain uses TRBV30 with TRBJ1-4; D gene unclear. V was trimmed by 3 bases and J by 6 bases, leaving 11 bases between them. Germline assignment: CDR1 GTSNPN and CDR2 SVGIG (reference sequence). This CDR3 has 13 residues. The DNA of the CDR3 is TGTGCCTGGAGCGGCGGCACTCATGAAAAACTGTTTTTT. Amino acids: CAWSGGTHEKLFF.

V and J are TRBV11-3 and TRBJ2-4, with D perhaps TRBD1 (6 bases). The CDR3 spans 18 residues. Germline CDR1 and CDR2: SGHNT and YENEEA. Between the trimmed V and J ends, which lost 0 bases and 2 bases, there was a span of 17 bases. CDR3 sequence: CASSLDGSGAVSKNIQYF. In DNA form, the CDR3 reads TGTGCCAGCAGCTTAGATGGTTCAGGGGCGGTGTCCAAAAACATTCAGTACTTC.

Points on this clone: Other DNA sequences in this specimen translate into the identical CDR3. The V call is TRBV11-2, the J call TRBJ2-3; maybe TRBD2 (7 bases). V was clipped by 1 base and J by 5 bases, with 10 bases between them. The CDR3 has 14 residues. Germline CDR1 is SGHAT and CDR2 is FQNNGV. The CDR3 reads CASSLAGEGDTQYF. DNA of the CDR3: TGTGCCAGCAGCTTAGCAGGGGAGGGAGATACGCAGTATTTT.

The genes are TRBV15 and TRBJ2-3, with D uncertain. Germline V CDR1 and CDR2: LNHNV, YYDKDF (reference sequence). Trimming shortened V by 0 bases and J by 3 bases, and 7 bases separated the two germline ends. The CDR3 sequence is 14 residues long. CDR3 sequence: CATSRDPQTDTQYF. The CDR3, as DNA: TGTGCCACCAGCAGAGATCCCCAAACAGATACGCAGTATTTT.

This sequence joins TRBV7-2 and TRBJ1-1; D gene uncertain. The CDR3 runs to 15 residues. V was pared by 2 bases and J by 1 base, with 11 bases between. Germline V gene lookup returns CDR1 SGHTA and CDR2 FQGNSA. The DNA for the CDR3 is TGTGCCAGCAGCTTACTCGGGATCGAGAACACTGAAGCTTTCTTT. Its translation is CASSLLGIENTEAFF.

This clone was observed a handful of times. The rearrangement links TRBV2 to TRBJ2-7, with TRBD1 matching 9 bases. CDR3 length equals 15 residues. Germline values: CDR1 SNHLY, CDR2 FYNNEI. With 8 bases clipped from V and 5 bases from J, the junction kept 13 bases outside the gene matches. CDR3 sequence (DNA): TGTGCCAGCGGAGCCTACTCCGGACAGGGGAACGAGCAGTACTTC. Amino acids: CASGAYSGQGNEQYF.

The V call is TRBV10-3, the J call TRBJ1-1, with TRBD1 matching 7 bases. J was trimmed by 1 base and V by 6 bases; bases with no gene match: 5. The CDR3 runs to 14 residues. Germline CDR1 is ENHRY and CDR2 is SYGVKD. DNA for the CDR3: TGTGCCATCAGAAGGACAGGAGAGAACACTGAAGCTTTCTTT. This codes for CAIRRTGENTEAFF.

The chain carries TRBV19 and TRBJ2-5; TRBD2 might be the D (6 bases). CDR1 LNHDA and CDR2 SQIVND come from the germline V gene (reference sequence). This CDR3 is built from 14 residues. V was cut by 11 bases and J by 4 bases, with 20 bases left in between. CDR3 region: CASTRGGNRETQYF. The CDR3 coding sequence is TGTGCCTCCACGCGGGGCGGGAATAGAGAGACCCAGTACTTC.

This clone was counted only a few times. This chain joins TRBV7-9 and TRBJ2-1; the D gene is possibly TRBD1 (6 bases). Per germline, CDR1 SEHNR and CDR2 FQNEAQ (reference sequence). The CDR3 is 12 amino acids. The ends were cut back, 5 bases at V and 14 bases at J, with 16 bases in the middle. CDR3 DNA: TGTGCCAGCAGCCCGCCGAACAGGGACAAGTTCTTC. This gives the protein CASSPPNRDKFF.

There are a few counts of this clone. This chain joins TRBV4-3 and TRBJ2-2; a possible D gene is TRBD2 (5 bases). The germline CDR1 and CDR2 sequences are LGHNA and YSLEER. The CDR3 is 17 residues long. V was pared by 0 bases and J by 0 bases, with 11 bases between. The CDR3 coding sequence is TGCGCCAGCAGCCAAGACCCGTCGGGATCGAACACCGGGGAGCTGTTTTTT. As protein: CASSQDPSGSNTGELFF.

Comment on this clone: The germline gene is not matched at one end of the junction; a read error may be the cause. The DNA of the CDR3 is TGTGCCAGCAGTGAGCCCTACCAGCAGTACTTC. It translates to CASSEPYQQYF. The chain links TRBV2 to TRBJ2-7, with unresolved D. Per the germline V gene, CDR1 is SNHLY and CDR2 is FYNNEI. This CDR3 comprises 11 residues.

CDR3 in DNA: TGTGCCAGCAGCCCCGGCGGCGGGGCCACAGATACGCAGTATTTT. This gives the protein CASSPGGGATDTQYF. The rearrangement links TRBV7-9 to TRBJ2-3, with D perhaps matching TRBD2 (6 bases). The germline V gene has CDR1 SEHNR and CDR2 FQNEAQ (reference sequence). The CDR3 extends over 15 amino acids. V shed 5 bases and J shed 2 bases, with 14 bases lying between them.

In DNA form, the CDR3 reads TGCGCCAGCAGCCAAGGACAGGGAAAAACCTACGAGCAGTACTTC. Protein product: CASSQGQGKTYEQYF. The chain combines TRBV4-1 with TRBJ2-7; 7 bases are shared with TRBD1. Germline trimming cut 1 base from V and 2 bases from J; bases unmatched to any gene: 5. Germline V gene lookup returns CDR1 MGHRA and CDR2 YSYEKL. The CDR3 totals 15 residues.

This clone came up a few times. The rearrangement links TRBV15 to TRBJ2-3, with 10 bases that match TRBD1. This CDR3 spans 16 amino acids. Germline values: CDR1 LNHNV, CDR2 YYDKDF (reference sequence). V dropped 1 base and J dropped 3; count of bases not matched to a gene: 4. The CDR3 coding sequence is TGTGCCACCAGCAGAGCGGGACAGGGGTGGACAGATACGCAGTATTTT. Residues: CATSRAGQGWTDTQYF.

This clone occurred many times. The CDR3 DNA is TGCGCCAGCAGCCAAGAAGGGACAGGGTACTCTGGAAACACCATATATTTT. It translates to CASSQEGTGYSGNTIYF. J is TRBJ1-3 and V is TRBV4-3; 9 bases fit TRBD1. CDR1 LGHNA and CDR2 YSLEER come from the germline V gene. The CDR3 loop spans 17 amino acids. V gave up 0 bases and J gave up 0 bases; unmatched junction bases: 3.

This clone was found a few times. The chain has TRBV30 and TRBJ1-3, with D perhaps TRBD1 (5 bases). Germline V gene data show CDR1 as GTSNPN and CDR2 as SVGIG (reference sequence). The germline V and J ends were trimmed by 0 bases and 3 bases, with 9 bases remaining between them. The CDR3 loop spans 14 amino acids. CDR3 protein: CAWSVRGVGNTIYF. In DNA, the CDR3 is TGTGCCTGGAGTGTACGGGGGGTTGGAAACACCATATATTTT.

The chain uses TRBV5-1 and TRBJ1-2; the match to TRBD1 covers 7 bases. Per germline, CDR1 SGHRS and CDR2 YFSETQ. The CDR3 covers 15 residues. Unmatched junction bases numbered 10, after V lost 2 bases and J lost 6 bases. This CDR3 is CASSFLTGTDNGYTF. The CDR3 coding sequence is TGCGCCAGCAGCTTCCTTACCGGGACAGATAATGGCTACACCTTC.

This clone was recorded a few times. CDR3 bases: TGTGCCAGCAGCCAAGAAGTATTAGACGGGCGGGGGGACTATGGCTACACCTTC. Translated, it gives CASSQEVLDGRGDYGYTF. The chain is built from TRBV4-2 and TRBJ1-2; D might be TRBD1 (5 bases). The ends were cut back, 0 bases at V and 3 bases at J, with 20 bases in the middle. CDR1 is LGHNA and CDR2 is YNFKEQ in the germline V gene. There are 18 residues in the CDR3.

V gene TRBV7-7 combines with J gene TRBJ2-2; TRBD1 matches 9 bases. This CDR3 is 15 amino acids long. The V and J ends lost 5 bases and 6 bases, in that order; junction bases with no gene match: 7. Germline V CDR1 and CDR2: SSHAT, FNYEAQ (reference sequence). This CDR3 is CASSPQGQGAGELFF. CDR3 nucleotides: TGTGCCAGCAGCCCTCAGGGACAGGGTGCCGGGGAGCTGTTTTTT.

The chain is built from TRBV28 and TRBJ2-3; 10 bases map to TRBD2. This CDR3 spans 16 amino acids. In germline, CDR1 is MDHEN, CDR2 SYDVKM. The V segment lost 7 bases and the J segment 6 bases; nucleotides outside the gene matches: 13. The CDR3 loop reads CASTGGAGGPWDTQYF. CDR3 DNA sequence: TGTGCCAGCACCGGAGGAGCGGGGGGGCCATGGGATACGCAGTATTTT.